This is a list of T cell receptor beta chains from one sample in a study of OX40 agonist ivuxolimab in advanced cancers. Clones were read by immunoSEQ multiplex PCR, and TCRdb kept only the in-frame ones, dropping some. The data contain approximately 70,000 clones, approximately 94% of them singletons. This sample comprised CD4+ or CD8+ T cells sorted from blood, obtained in a trial of the OX40 agonist ivuxolimab. These receptor sequences come from an adult with an advanced solid tumor such as melanoma, head and neck, liver or kidney cancer. CDR3s include the opening cysteine and the closing phenylalanine or tryptophan. The D gene is left open where the match is weak.

V gene: TRBV4-3
D gene: NA
J gene: TRBJ1-6
CDR3 protein: CASSQARGNSPLHF

V gene: TRBV6-5
D gene: NA
J gene: TRBJ2-5
CDR3 protein: CASRLELGRGETQYF

V gene: TRBV6-5
D gene: NA
J gene: TRBJ1-1
CDR3 protein: CASSYSRAGNTEAFF

V gene: TRBV5-4
D gene: NA
J gene: TRBJ2-7
CDR3 protein: CASSLEVGFGQREF

V gene: TRBV25-1
D gene: NA
J gene: TRBJ1-1
CDR3 protein: CASSEGGRLTEAFF

V gene: TRBV19
D gene: TRBD1
J gene: TRBJ1-1
CDR3 protein: CASSPTDRGKKNTEAFF

V gene: TRBV29-1
D gene: TRBD2
J gene: TRBJ2-1
CDR3 protein: CSLRLAGGPYEQFF

V gene: TRBV4-1
D gene: NA
J gene: TRBJ1-2
CDR3 protein: CASSQEGNYGYTF

V gene: TRBV28
D gene: NA
J gene: TRBJ2-4
CDR3 protein: CASSPGTLAKNIQYF

V gene: TRBV14
D gene: NA
J gene: TRBJ2-3
CDR3 protein: CASSRQGTDTQYF

V gene: TRBV15
D gene: NA
J gene: TRBJ2-7
CDR3 protein: CATSRGAGIEQYF

V gene: TRBV28
D gene: TRBD2
J gene: TRBJ2-7
CDR3 protein: CASRGGNPNEQYF

V gene: TRBV7-2
D gene: TRBD1
J gene: TRBJ2-3
CDR3 protein: CASSWVTGDTQYF

V gene: TRBV27
D gene: TRBD2
J gene: TRBJ2-1
CDR3 protein: CASIFRGGSGILNTYNEQFF

V gene: TRBV11-3
D gene: TRBD2
J gene: TRBJ2-5
CDR3 protein: CASSPGLAGPREQYF

V gene: TRBV14
D gene: NA
J gene: TRBJ1-2
CDR3 protein: CASSRSVIYGYTF

V gene: TRBV13
D gene: NA
J gene: TRBJ2-2
CDR3 protein: CASSLGGGAGELFF

V gene: TRBV19
D gene: NA
J gene: TRBJ1-5
CDR3 protein: CASTPDSSNQPQHF

V gene: TRBV2
D gene: NA
J gene: TRBJ1-2
CDR3 protein: CASRTDWNGGYTF

V gene: TRBV11-3
D gene: TRBD2
J gene: TRBJ2-1
CDR3 protein: CASSSLAGGARSYNEQFF

V gene: TRBV6-1
D gene: NA
J gene: TRBJ2-7
CDR3 protein: CASSGDGTKTATPYEQYF

V gene: TRBV6-5
D gene: NA
J gene: TRBJ2-5
CDR3 protein: CASRPPGGVGTQYF

V gene: TRBV2
D gene: NA
J gene: TRBJ2-5
CDR3 protein: CASTMEGLRKTQYF

V gene: TRBV5-6
D gene: TRBD2
J gene: TRBJ2-5
CDR3 protein: CASSLEGRLARETQYF

V gene: TRBV6-1
D gene: NA
J gene: TRBJ2-7
CDR3 protein: CASSVHYEQYF

V gene: TRBV5-1
D gene: NA
J gene: TRBJ1-5
CDR3 protein: CASSQGPGNQPQHF

V gene: TRBV10-3
D gene: NA
J gene: TRBJ2-2
CDR3 protein: CAIRPDRHNTGELFF

V gene: TRBV5-1
D gene: NA
J gene: TRBJ2-5
CDR3 protein: CASHTGQETQYF

V gene: TRBV4-3
D gene: NA
J gene: TRBJ2-7
CDR3 protein: CASSQDIQGWSSEQYF

V gene: TRBV6-1
D gene: NA
J gene: TRBJ2-3
CDR3 protein: CASSESRSTDTQYF

V gene: TRBV4-1
D gene: NA
J gene: TRBJ2-1
CDR3 protein: CASRGPGSAHEQFF

V gene: TRBV6-6
D gene: NA
J gene: TRBJ1-3
CDR3 protein: CASSYSMVSGNTIYF

V gene: TRBV28
D gene: NA
J gene: TRBJ1-4
CDR3 protein: CASSSQDRFAFF

V gene: TRBV6-5
D gene: TRBD2
J gene: TRBJ2-7
CDR3 protein: CASRRTSGSYHEQYF

V gene: TRBV10-3
D gene: TRBD1
J gene: TRBJ2-3
CDR3 protein: CAISEGQGTDTQYF